Sequencing of this T cell receptor (beta chain) was carried out in a study of sequential checkpoint blockade in melanoma. Background on the study: After both sequences, patients received maintenance nivolumab.

As regards this clone: A read error may account for a junction end that differs from germline.

As for treatment: randomized to nivolumab then ipilimumab (arm A) or the reverse (arm B). Live CD3+CD8+ CD19− CD56− cells were sorted from PBMCs. The CDR3 spans 11 residues. Germline V gene lookup returns CDR1 MDHEN and CDR2 SYDVKM. The repertoire was sequenced with immunoSEQ multiplex PCR; TCRdb's copy has only in-frame clones and lacks some. This table has roughly 10,000 clones, 45% to 60% appearing once. The chain couples TRBV28 to TRBJ1-1, with D perhaps TRBD1 (5 bases). This clonotype was obtained from a human donor with melanoma. The sample here was CD8+ T cells sorted from blood (inferred from file names), taken from a patient given nivolumab and ipilimumab in sequence. Written as DNA, the CDR3 is TGTGCAAGCAGGGCGAACACTGAAGCTTTCTTT. This translates into CASRANTEAFF. Supplemented by reference TRBV28 and TRBJ1-1, the full variable domain reads DVKVTQSSRYLVKRTGEKVFLECVQDMDHENMFWYRQDPGLGLRLIYFSYDVKMKEKGDIPEGYSVSREKKERFSLILESASTNQTSMYLCASRANTEAFFGQGTRLTVV.